The 9 T cell receptor beta chains in this list originate from one sample, sequenced in a study of T-cell memory formation after mild COVID-19. TCRdb called the 5' RACE reads again in MiXCR, with one record for every CDR3 protein. In the table there are 85,000 to 130,000 distinct CDR3 sequences, around 10% of which are singletons. The sequenced sample consisted of PBMCs or a T cell subset sorted from them (not recorded which). These receptors all come from a man younger than 35 who had mild COVID-19 (a few samples of this study predate the infection). Cell type and time point are not known.

The sample holds a few counts of this clonotype. This rearrangement joins TRBV4-1 to TRBJ1-4; no firm D call. The CDR3 loop spans 13 amino acids. V was cut by 1 base and J by 10 bases, with 10 bases left in between. The germline V gene encodes CDR1 MGHRA and CDR2 YSYEKL. The CDR3 nucleotides read TGCGCCAGCAGCCAAGCGGGATCCCGAAAACTGTTTTTT. It translates to CASSQAGSRKLFF.

This chain links TRBV7-3 with TRBJ2-1; D call uncertain. CDR1 is SGHTA and CDR2 is FQGTGA in the germline V gene. The CDR3 totals 13 residues. V was clipped by 4 bases and J by 9 bases, with 13 bases between them. The CDR3 nucleotides are TGTGCCAGCAGCTACCAATTTAATAGTGAGCAGTTCTTC. Residues: CASSYQFNSEQFF.

This clonotype was seen a handful of times. V gene TRBV12-3 or TRBV12-4 combines with J gene TRBJ2-7; 8 nucleotides match TRBD2. The CDR3 loop spans 14 amino acids. V lost 7 bases and J lost 2; bases outside the gene matches: 7. The CDR3 DNA reads TGTGCCAGCACCCCGGGACTAGGAACCTACGAGCAGTACTTC. This sequence encodes CASTPGLGTYEQYF.

V usage is TRBV6-2 or TRBV6-3 and J usage is TRBJ1-6; 7 bases align to TRBD1. The junction had 8 bases not matched to a gene; V was cut back by 8 bases and J by 7 bases. The CDR3 spans 14 residues. The germline V gene encodes CDR1 MNHEY and CDR2 SVGEGT. The CDR3 reads CASATGTENSPLHF. CDR3 DNA sequence: TGTGCCAGCGCGACCGGGACAGAAAATTCACCCCTCCACTTT.

There are many counts of this clonotype. The V call is TRBV5-1, the J call TRBJ2-3, with 11 bases identical to TRBD1. CDR1 and CDR2 from the germline V gene are SGHRS and YFSETQ. The CDR3 has 16 amino acids. After removal of 1 base from V and 4 bases from J, the junction contained 5 bases not matched to a gene. CDR3 sequence: CASSLLRTGGPDTQYF. CDR3 sequence (DNA): TGCGCCAGCAGCTTGTTACGGACAGGGGGCCCAGATACGCAGTATTTT.

This clonotype was detected ten times or more. The rearrangement uses TRBV4-3 and TRBJ2-7, with D possibly being TRBD1 (5 bases). The CDR3 runs to 13 residues. Per the germline V gene, CDR1 is LGHNA and CDR2 is YSLEER. The germline V and J ends were trimmed by 2 bases and 7 bases, with 12 bases remaining between them. Written as DNA, the CDR3 is TGCGCCAGCAGCCAATATAGGGGAATGGAGCAGTACTTC. The encoded protein is CASSQYRGMEQYF.

The V gene is TRBV20-1, the J gene TRBJ2-3, with TRBD2 matching over 7 bases. Germline V gene data show CDR1 as DFQATT and CDR2 as SNEGSKA (reference sequence). After removal of 0 bases from V and 4 bases from J, the junction contained 7 bases not matched to a gene. CDR3 length: 15 residues. This CDR3 is CSARDLLGRADTQYF. In DNA form, the CDR3 reads TGCAGTGCTAGAGATCTTCTGGGGAGGGCAGATACGCAGTATTTT.

This clonotype showed up many times. The chain employs TRBV20-1 and TRBJ2-7, with D perhaps matching TRBD2 (6 bases). Germline V gene data show CDR1 as DFQATT and CDR2 as SNEGSKA (reference sequence). Trimming removed 8 bases from V and 6 bases from J, with 17 bases in between. The CDR3 covers 12 residues. The CDR3 nucleotides read TGCAGTCCGGGGGTGGCATTAAGCGAGCAGTACGTC. Translation: CSPGVALSEQYV.

The rearrangement uses TRBV7-6 and TRBJ1-4; D unresolved. The length of the CDR3 is 14 residues. V dropped 1 base and J dropped 4 bases, with 7 bases sitting between them. From germline, CDR1 is SGHVS and CDR2 FNYEAQ. The CDR3 region is CASSLGAFNEKLFF. For the CDR3, the DNA is TGTGCCAGCAGCTTAGGGGCGTTTAATGAAAAACTGTTTTTT.